These T cell receptor beta chains were read from a single sample in a study of cytomegalovirus exposure and HLA in healthy donors. Assay: immunoSEQ multiplex PCR; the TCRdb copy retains only in-frame clones and omits some. The sample lists roughly 100,000 clones, over 60% seen once, with roughly 6.5% in the top ten. The sample comprised PBMCs. These receptors were obtained from a woman between 50 and 59 years old in good health and CMV-seropositive. Both conserved end residues are part of each CDR3. The order of the fields is clone size, J gene, D gene, V gene, CDR3 protein, CDR3 DNA. A D gene is named only where the DNA matches it firmly. A clone size is listed for some rows: how often the clone was seen (once, few, many), or a class if it is expanded.

once TRBJ1-1 NA TRBV19 CASSMRLFIGVNTEAFF TGTGCCAGTAGTATGAGGCTTTTTATAGGGGTGAACACTGAAGCTTTCTTT
NA TRBJ1-2 NA TRBV21-1 CASTNGGNRFTF TGTGCCAGCACCAACGGGGGGAATCGTTTCACCTTC
NA TRBJ1-3 NA TRBV6-5 CASGDRSWNTIYF TGTGCCAGCGGAGACAGGTCTTGGAACACCATATATTTT
NA TRBJ1-2 NA TRBV7-3 CASSLAGFYGYTF TGTGCCAGCAGTTTAGCGGGATTCTATGGCTACACCTTC
NA TRBJ1-1 NA TRBV7-9 CSSSPRDTEAFF TGTTCCAGCAGCCCCCGGGACACTGAAGCTTTCTTT
NA TRBJ1-5 TRBD1 TRBV7-9 CASSSNRGLYSNQPQHF TGTGCCAGCAGCTCCAACAGGGGGTTGTATAGCAATCAGCCCCAGCATTTT
NA TRBJ2-5 TRBD2 TRBV18 CASSPPSGGETQYF TGTGCCAGCTCACCACCGAGCGGGGGGGAGACCCAGTACTTC
NA TRBJ1-6 TRBD1 TRBV7-3 CASSPTGNETPLHF TGTGCCAGCAGCCCGACAGGGAACGAAACACCCCTCCACTTT
NA TRBJ1-1 TRBD1 TRBV9 CASSATGQNTEAFF TGTGCCAGCAGCGCGACAGGGCAGAACACTGAAGCTTTCTTT
NA TRBJ2-5 TRBD1 TRBV7-3 CASSSQDRGLCETQYF TGTGCCAGCAGCTCCCAGGACAGGGGGCTTTGTGAGACCCAGTACTTC
NA TRBJ2-7 NA TRBV27 CASSLGTGFNHEQYF TGTGCCAGCAGTTTAGGTACAGGCTTCAACCACGAGCAGTACTTC
NA TRBJ1-2 NA TRBV4-1 CASSQDSGWFGYTF TGCGCCAGCAGCCAAGATTCAGGGTGGTTTGGCTACACCTTC
NA TRBJ1-1 TRBD1 TRBV7-3 CASSIDRDTEAFF TGTGCCAGCAGCATCGACAGGGACACTGAAGCTTTCTTT
NA TRBJ1-2 NA TRBV7-2 CASSLGGGRTNYGYTF TGTGCCAGCAGCTTAGGAGGGGGACGAACTAACTATGGCTACACCTTC
NA TRBJ1-2 NA TRBV7-2 CASTLGRGDGYTF TGTGCCAGCACCCTGGGAAGGGGTGACGGCTACACCTTC
NA TRBJ2-5 NA TRBV7-3 CASSPALVQAETQYF TGTGCCAGCAGCCCCGCACTAGTTCAGGCGGAGACCCAGTACTTC
NA TRBJ2-1 TRBD2 TRBV7-6 CASSLGGGGAYNEQFF TGTGCCAGCAGCTTAGGGGGCGGGGGGGCTTACAATGAGCAGTTCTTC
NA TRBJ1-3 TRBD1 TRBV18 CASSPPGQGLTYSGNTIYF TGTGCCAGCTCACCCCCGGGACAGGGCCTCACTTACTCTGGAAACACCATATATTTT
few TRBJ2-1 TRBD2 TRBV27 CASSLRVLAGGRYNEQFF TGTGCCAGCAGTTTAAGGGTCCTAGCGGGGGGGCGGTACAATGAGCAGTTCTTC
NA TRBJ1-1 TRBD1 TRBV18 CASSLGTENTEAFF TGTGCCAGCTCACTCGGGACAGAGAACACTGAAGCTTTCTTT
NA TRBJ2-7 TRBD1 TRBV29-1 CSVEGQGINEQYF TGCAGCGTCGAAGGACAGGGGATCAACGAGCAGTACTTC
NA TRBJ1-1 TRBD1 TRBV6-6 CASRTGGGGTEAFF TGTGCCAGCAGGACAGGGGGCGGGGGCACTGAAGCTTTCTTT
NA TRBJ2-2 TRBD1 TRBV5-4 CASSPDRTNTGELFF TGTGCCAGCAGCCCGGACAGGACGAACACCGGGGAGCTGTTTTTT
NA TRBJ1-2 TRBD1 TRBV7-2 CASSSRTGGGYTF TGTGCCAGCAGCTCCCGGACAGGCGGTGGCTACACCTTC
few TRBJ1-1 NA TRBV6-5 CASSEARQSEAFF TGTGCCAGCAGTGAAGCGCGACAGAGTGAAGCTTTCTTT
few TRBJ1-5 NA TRBV6-6 CASRAGNQPQHF TGTGCCAGCAGAGCAGGGAATCAGCCCCAGCATTTT
few TRBJ1-3 NA TRBV7-9 CASSLTGRGNTIYF TGTGCCAGCAGCTTAACAGGTCGAGGAAACACCATATATTTT
NA TRBJ1-1 NA TRBV30 CAWIMRGAEAFF TGTGCCTGGATTATGCGGGGAGCTGAAGCTTTCTTT
NA TRBJ1-5 TRBD1 TRBV6-6 CASSTVPQGAQPQHF TGTGCCAGCAGCACGGTCCCTCAGGGGGCTCAGCCCCAGCATTTT
NA TRBJ1-1 TRBD1 TRBV9 CASSVTGAAEAFF TGTGCCAGCAGCGTGACAGGGGCCGCTGAAGCTTTCTTT
NA TRBJ2-1 NA TRBV7-9 CSSSPRDYRVYNEQFF TGTTCCAGCAGCCCCCGTGACTACCGGGTCTACAATGAGCAGTTCTTC
NA TRBJ1-4 TRBD1 TRBV28 CASSFHGQVNEKLFF TGTGCCAGCAGTTTCCATGGACAGGTTAATGAAAAACTGTTTTTT
NA TRBJ2-3 TRBD2 TRBV9 CASSVSGGAAADTQYF TGTGCCAGCAGCGTAAGCGGGGGGGCCGCCGCAGATACGCAGTATTTT
NA TRBJ1-1 TRBD1 TRBV6-1 CASSPAGQITEAFF TGTGCCAGCAGTCCTGCGGGACAGATCACTGAAGCTTTCTTT
NA TRBJ1-2 NA TRBV4-2 CASSQEGGDNYGYTF TGTGCCAGCAGCCAAGAAGGCGGTGATAACTATGGCTACACCTTC
NA TRBJ2-5 TRBD2 TRBV5-1 CASSWGLAGGSQETQYF TGCGCCAGCAGCTGGGGACTAGCGGGGGGGTCCCAAGAGACCCAGTACTTC
few TRBJ1-3 NA TRBV5-6 CASSLTGSGNTIYF TGTGCCAGCAGCTTGACAGGGTCTGGAAACACCATATATTTT
NA TRBJ2-3 TRBD2 TRBV7-2 CASSVPGLEGDTQYF TGTGCCAGCAGCGTACCGGGACTAGAAGGGGATACGCAGTATTTT
NA TRBJ1-5 NA TRBV2 CASSDQDLGNQPQHF TGTGCCAGCAGTGACCAGGACTTGGGCAATCAGCCCCAGCATTTT
once TRBJ1-1 TRBD1 TRBV7-2 CASSKWNRGFTEAFF TGTGCCAGCAGTAAATGGAACAGGGGCTTTACTGAAGCTTTCTTT
NA TRBJ1-2 NA TRBV27 CASSLNGYGYTF TGTGCCAGCAGTTTGAACGGGTATGGCTACACCTTC
NA TRBJ1-1 NA TRBV7-8 CASSPTDWRTEAFF TGTGCCAGCAGCCCTACTGACTGGCGCACTGAAGCTTTCTTT
NA TRBJ2-5 NA TRBV5-1 CASTETGQETQYF TGCGCCAGCACCGAGACAGGACAAGAGACCCAGTACTTC
NA TRBJ1-5 TRBD1 TRBV9 CASSVAGTGALHF TGTGCCAGCAGCGTAGCCGGGACAGGGGCTTTGCATTTT
NA TRBJ1-1 NA TRBV19 CASSIARHTEAFF TGTGCCAGTAGTATAGCGCGGCACACTGAAGCTTTCTTT
once TRBJ2-1 NA TRBV2 CASSETLNPHNEQFF TGTGCCAGCAGTGAGACTCTTAACCCTCACAATGAGCAGTTCTTC
NA TRBJ1-2 NA TRBV14 CASSLTGNYGYTF TGTGCCAGCAGCCTAACAGGGAACTATGGCTACACCTTC
NA TRBJ1-5 NA TRBV18 CASSPRDNSNQPQHF TGTGCCAGCTCACCAAGGGACAATAGCAATCAGCCCCAGCATTTT
NA TRBJ1-2 NA TRBV28 CASSFRGLVYGYTF TGTGCCAGCAGTTTCCGAGGGCTAGTCTATGGCTACACCTTC
NA TRBJ2-3 TRBD2 TRBV18 CASSPFVASGGTDTQYF TGTGCCAGCTCCCCATTCGTGGCTAGCGGGGGCACAGATACGCAGTATTTT
NA TRBJ2-3 NA TRBV15 CATLLSPTDTQYF TGTGCCACCCTTTTAAGCCCCACAGATACGCAGTATTTT
NA TRBJ1-6 NA TRBV25-1 CASRGGANNSPLHF TGTGCCAGCAGGGGGGGGGCGAATAATTCACCCCTCCACTTT
few TRBJ1-6 NA TRBV7-9 CASSLSGTSNSPLHF TGTGCCAGCAGCTTATCGGGAACGTCTAATTCACCCCTCCACTTT